This is a list of T cell receptor beta chains from one sample in a study of blood T cell repertoires in COVID-19. The assay was immunoSEQ multiplex PCR, and TCRdb's table has in-frame clones only and misses some. The table shows approximately 350,000 clones, with around 90% occurring only once. The sample comprised peripheral blood. These receptors were obtained from a woman between 18 and 29 years old who had recovered from COVID-19. Each CDR3 is given without its conserved first and last residue. Fields, in order: D gene, J gene, V gene, CDR3 protein. D genes are given only for firm matches.

d_call: NA
j_call: TRBJ2-3
v_call: TRBV6-2/TRBV6-3
cdr3_aa: ASSSRTGTTTDTQY

d_call: TRBD1
j_call: TRBJ2-1
v_call: TRBV11-3
cdr3_aa: ASSAGQGVRSYNEQF

d_call: NA
j_call: TRBJ1-2
v_call: TRBV29-1
cdr3_aa: SGTALPYGYT

d_call: NA
j_call: TRBJ1-4
v_call: TRBV5-1
cdr3_aa: ASSFDDLGPGEKLF

d_call: TRBD1
j_call: TRBJ1-6
v_call: TRBV4-1
cdr3_aa: ASSQARGQKNSPLH

d_call: NA
j_call: TRBJ2-5
v_call: TRBV9
cdr3_aa: ASSVGGSGGETQY

d_call: NA
j_call: TRBJ2-1
v_call: TRBV11-3
cdr3_aa: ASSLDPTPYNEQF

d_call: NA
j_call: TRBJ2-5
v_call: TRBV27
cdr3_aa: ASSLQGLGETQY

d_call: NA
j_call: TRBJ1-5
v_call: TRBV20-1
cdr3_aa: SASTGLTGYGRPQH

d_call: TRBD1
j_call: TRBJ1-6
v_call: TRBV19
cdr3_aa: ASSMGQGGSPLH

d_call: TRBD1
j_call: TRBJ2-1
v_call: TRBV28
cdr3_aa: ASSPGQGGEQF

d_call: NA
j_call: TRBJ2-5
v_call: TRBV7-9
cdr3_aa: ASSFGGLETQY

d_call: TRBD2
j_call: TRBJ2-3
v_call: TRBV5-1
cdr3_aa: ASSFGRTSGRDVEY

d_call: TRBD2
j_call: TRBJ2-2
v_call: TRBV7-9
cdr3_aa: ASSLVGSSGTGELF

d_call: NA
j_call: TRBJ1-2
v_call: TRBV28
cdr3_aa: ASSARGYGYT

d_call: TRBD1
j_call: TRBJ1-4
v_call: TRBV4-3
cdr3_aa: ASSERRGRVDEKLF

d_call: NA
j_call: TRBJ2-2
v_call: TRBV11-2
cdr3_aa: ASSFFRGANTGELF

d_call: NA
j_call: TRBJ2-3
v_call: TRBV7-2
cdr3_aa: ASSLVLTVDYTDTQY

d_call: NA
j_call: TRBJ1-1
v_call: TRBV19
cdr3_aa: ASSIFDGSAENEAF

d_call: TRBD2
j_call: TRBJ2-3
v_call: TRBV5-4
cdr3_aa: ASSLTSGRATDTQY

d_call: TRBD1
j_call: TRBJ1-6
v_call: TRBV2
cdr3_aa: ASSAGNRGFYNSPLH

d_call: NA
j_call: TRBJ1-4
v_call: TRBV7-9
cdr3_aa: ASSRFQLEKLF

d_call: NA
j_call: TRBJ1-5
v_call: TRBV11-3
cdr3_aa: ASSLGANQPQH

d_call: TRBD2
j_call: TRBJ2-2
v_call: TRBV4-3
cdr3_aa: ASSQDLAGVNTGELF

d_call: TRBD2
j_call: TRBJ2-1
v_call: TRBV4-2
cdr3_aa: ASALAGGGNEQF

d_call: TRBD1
j_call: TRBJ1-4
v_call: TRBV29-1
cdr3_aa: SVEGPTGTNEKLF

d_call: NA
j_call: TRBJ1-2
v_call: TRBV7-2
cdr3_aa: ASSSREVSGYT

d_call: NA
j_call: TRBJ2-1
v_call: TRBV11-3
cdr3_aa: ASSLQSPNEQF

d_call: NA
j_call: TRBJ1-2
v_call: TRBV6-5
cdr3_aa: ASSYGNYGGYT

d_call: NA
j_call: TRBJ1-6
v_call: TRBV5-8
cdr3_aa: ASRPDRRIAYNSPLH

d_call: NA
j_call: TRBJ1-6
v_call: TRBV19
cdr3_aa: ASSIRQGIWSPLH

d_call: NA
j_call: TRBJ1-2
v_call: TRBV19
cdr3_aa: ASSFGRGTNYGYT

d_call: NA
j_call: TRBJ1-5
v_call: TRBV24-1
cdr3_aa: ATSDLPGQPQH

d_call: NA
j_call: TRBJ1-5
v_call: TRBV15
cdr3_aa: ATTAPGGNQPQH

d_call: TRBD1
j_call: TRBJ1-1
v_call: TRBV5-1
cdr3_aa: ASSLDPRGQGVTEAF

d_call: NA
j_call: TRBJ1-4
v_call: TRBV20-1
cdr3_aa: SASTGLGVGEKLF

d_call: NA
j_call: TRBJ2-2
v_call: TRBV19
cdr3_aa: ASRLYGGNTGELF

d_call: TRBD2
j_call: TRBJ2-3
v_call: TRBV5-1
cdr3_aa: ASSFSGRAGPDTQY

d_call: TRBD1
j_call: TRBJ2-3
v_call: TRBV5-6
cdr3_aa: ASSFRVGTGVNTQY

d_call: TRBD2
j_call: TRBJ2-1
v_call: TRBV2
cdr3_aa: ASGGTSGRVYNEQF

d_call: NA
j_call: TRBJ2-2
v_call: TRBV27
cdr3_aa: ASSLVRRGSAGELF

d_call: NA
j_call: TRBJ1-2
v_call: TRBV4-3
cdr3_aa: ASSQFAGGTNYGYT

d_call: TRBD2
j_call: TRBJ2-3
v_call: TRBV7-2
cdr3_aa: ASSRNSGGRVTDTQY

d_call: TRBD2
j_call: TRBJ2-2
v_call: TRBV30
cdr3_aa: AWGLVTGELF

d_call: NA
j_call: TRBJ2-1
v_call: TRBV19
cdr3_aa: ASSTLGSDEQF

d_call: NA
j_call: TRBJ2-2
v_call: TRBV7-8
cdr3_aa: ASSSTLRENTGELF

d_call: TRBD1
j_call: TRBJ2-3
v_call: TRBV11-3
cdr3_aa: ASSLDSLQGTDTQY

d_call: TRBD1
j_call: TRBJ1-4
v_call: TRBV19
cdr3_aa: ASSPGQFNEKLF

d_call: TRBD1
j_call: TRBJ1-2
v_call: TRBV20-1
cdr3_aa: SASSTGENYGYT

d_call: TRBD2
j_call: TRBJ2-3
v_call: TRBV29-1
cdr3_aa: SVGLAGGKDTQY

d_call: TRBD1
j_call: TRBJ2-2
v_call: TRBV7-2
cdr3_aa: ASSLMQGDTGELF